These 21 T cell receptor beta chains were all obtained from the same sample, sequenced in a study of cytomegalovirus exposure and HLA in healthy donors (dated by TCRdb to about 2017). The receptor library was made with the immunoSEQ multiplex PCR assay. A mixture of 60 forward primers for TCR Vbeta segments and 13 reverse primers for TCR Jbeta segments was used in the multiplex PCR. The table was pulled from immuneACCESS by TCRdb, which kept in-frame rearrangements only. Such tables lose some clones; where checked, under half of the loss comes from unresolved V genes, and the rest has no known cause. The table for this sample lists roughly 180,000 clones; roughly 75% of them were counted only once. The ten largest account for approximately 2.3% of the sample. Sequenced: PBMCs. The source of these receptors is a female donor in good health and CMV-seronegative.

V and J are TRBV29-1 and TRBJ2-7, with 11 bases aligning to TRBD2. With V trimmed by 4 bases and J by 6 bases, 8 bases remained unmatched. Germline-derived CDR1 and CDR2 are SQVTM and ANQGSEA. The CDR3 consists of 14 residues. This chain's CDR3 is CSVGLLLAGAEQYF. Here the CDR3 DNA reads TGCAGCGTTGGATTATTACTAGCGGGAGCCGAGCAGTACTTC.

This clone has only one observation. The chain has TRBV19 and TRBJ2-7; a possible D gene is TRBD2 (6 bases). The CDR3 totals 12 residues. With 11 bases removed from V and 3 bases from J, the gap between germline ends came to 14 bases. Germline V lookup: CDR1 LNHDA, CDR2 SQIVND (reference sequence). CDR3 in amino acids: CARCGGCYEQYF. CDR3 in DNA: TGTGCCCGTTGTGGGGGGTGCTACGAGCAGTACTTC.

The rearrangement links TRBV11-1 to TRBJ2-7; a possible D gene is TRBD1 (5 bases). The V and J ends lost 0 bases and 6 bases respectively, with 6 bases between them. Germline loops: CDR1 SGHAT, CDR2 FQDESV (reference sequence). This CDR3 comprises 12 residues. The CDR3 DNA follows: TGTGCCAGCAGCTTAGCAGGGGCCGAGCAGTACTTC. It codes for CASSLAGAEQYF.

The CDR3 DNA is TGTGCCAGCAGTTACGGCGGGAGGGAAGAGACCCAGTACTTC. Translated, it gives CASSYGGREETQYF. This chain joins TRBV6-5 and TRBJ2-5; 9 nucleotides agree with TRBD2. This CDR3 is built from 14 residues. V was pared by 2 bases and J by 3 bases, with 1 base of the junction left unmatched. Germline V lookup: CDR1 MNHEY, CDR2 SVGAGI.

This clone was counted between two and nine times. The J gene is TRBJ2-1, the V gene TRBV7-2, with D possibly TRBD1 on 6 matching bases. There are 14 residues in the CDR3. CDR1 is SGHTA and CDR2 is FQGNSA in the germline V gene. V was clipped by 1 base and J by 9 bases, with 13 bases between them. The CDR3 DNA follows: TGTGCCAGCAGCTTAGAGCAGGGGATGGCTGAGCAGTTCTTC. This encodes CASSLEQGMAEQFF.

The CDR3 loop is CASSLGGQGSGIEQFF. The CDR3 region has the DNA TGCGCCAGCAGCTTGGGGGGACAGGGTTCCGGTATTGAGCAGTTCTTC. The chain has TRBV5-1 and TRBJ2-1, with TRBD1 matching over 9 bases. The CDR3 totals 16 residues. J lost 9 bases, V lost 0 bases, and 10 bases had no gene match. Germline V gene sequence: CDR1 SGHRS, CDR2 YFSETQ.

V is TRBV4-3 and J is TRBJ2-2, with 8 nucleotides matching TRBD1. The CDR3 has 15 residues. The V gene's germline CDR1 is LGHNA and CDR2 YSLEER. V trimming: 4 bases; J trimming: 4 bases; junction bases outside the gene matches: 5. The CDR3: CASSPRTGRTGELFF. DNA of the CDR3: TGCGCCAGCAGCCCTCGGACAGGGCGCACCGGGGAGCTGTTTTTT.

This clone was counted only a few times. The V gene is TRBV21-1, the J gene TRBJ1-5; the table gives TRBD1 as D, unverified against the DNA. TRBV21-1 is termed a pseudogene. The CDR3 loop spans 16 amino acids. Here the CDR3 DNA reads TGTGCCAGCAGCAAAGGAAACGGGACAACCAATCAGCCCCAGCATTTT. Its protein is CASSKGNGTTNQPQHF.

CDR3 DNA: TGTGCCAGCAGGGGGGCGGGGGAGTCTTACAATGAGCAGTTCTTC. This translates into CASRGAGESYNEQFF. V and J are TRBV6-6 and TRBJ2-1, with D perhaps matching TRBD2 (7 bases). The CDR3 spans 15 residues. CDR1 is MNHNY, CDR2 SVGAGI, per germline (reference sequence). Trimming left V 6 bases short and J 4 bases short, with 16 bases between.

This clone has only one observation. CDR3 nucleotide sequence: TGCAGCGTTGAAACAGGCATGAACACTGAAGCTTTCTTT. It yields the protein CSVETGMNTEAFF. The J gene is TRBJ1-1, the V gene TRBV29-1; D possibly corresponds to TRBD1 (5 bases). Germline assignment: CDR1 SQVTM and CDR2 ANQGSEA. This CDR3 contains 13 residues. V lost 2 bases, J lost 0 bases, and 7 bases lay in between.

The chain has TRBV2 and TRBJ1-2; D uncertain. Germline V lookup: CDR1 SNHLY, CDR2 FYNNEI. V dropped 6 bases and J dropped 8 bases, with 19 bases sitting between them. The CDR3 is 14 amino acids. CDR3 amino acids: CASSGGASFWGYTF. DNA of the CDR3: TGTGCCAGCAGCGGAGGTGCCTCCTTTTGGGGCTACACCTTC.

In its sample, this clone was seen once. The chain couples TRBV28 to TRBJ2-1; D may be TRBD2 (6 bases). CDR3 length equals 12 residues. The V gene's germline CDR1 is MDHEN and CDR2 SYDVKM. V lost 7 bases and J lost 2, with 6 bases in between. This CDR3 is CASTSAYNEQFF. The CDR3 DNA is TGTGCCAGCACTAGCGCCTACAATGAGCAGTTCTTC.

The V gene is TRBV6-6, the J gene TRBJ2-2, with 7 bases matching TRBD1. The junction had 15 bases not matched to a gene; V was cut back by 7 bases and J by 7 bases. Germline CDR1 MNHNY, CDR2 SVGAGI (reference sequence). The CDR3 is 16 residues long. The CDR3 DNA follows: TGTGCCAGCATTGACTACTATCAGGGGGAAAGCGGGGAGCTGTTTTTT. It encodes CASIDYYQGESGELFF.

This chain uses TRBV9 with TRBJ1-1, with 11 bases fitting TRBD1. The V gene's germline CDR1 is SGDLS and CDR2 YYNGEE. The CDR3 spans 14 residues. Trimming cost V 7 bases and J 1 base; bases outside gene matches: 3. The CDR3 DNA sequence: TGTGCCAGCGGACAGGGGGCCGCGAACACTGAAGCTTTCTTT. It yields the protein CASGQGAANTEAFF. The variable domain in full, completed from reference TRBV9 and TRBJ1-1, reads DSGVTQTPKHLITATGQRVTLRCSPRSGDLSVYWYQQSLDQGLQFLIQYYNGEERAKGNILERFSAQQFPDLHSELNLSSLELGDSALYFCASGQGAANTEAFFGQGTRLTVV.

The chain is built from TRBV7-2 and TRBJ2-7; D unresolved. Trimming took off 0 bases at V and 4 bases at J, with 13 bases between the two ends. Germline V lookup: CDR1 SGHTA, CDR2 FQGNSA. This CDR3 region has 15 residues. The CDR3 region has the DNA TGTGCCAGCAGCTTAGCACCGGGTCTCCAATACGAGCAGTACTTC. Protein product: CASSLAPGLQYEQYF.

The sample holds a few counts of this clone. This chain links TRBV7-9 with TRBJ2-7; 9 nucleotides agree with TRBD1. The CDR3 consists of 14 residues. V dropped 5 bases and J dropped 7; count of bases not matched to a gene: 9. Germline lookup yields CDR1 SEHNR and CDR2 FQNEAQ (reference sequence). In DNA form, the CDR3 reads TGTGCCAGCAGCCACACAGGGGGCTCGGAAGAGCAGTACTTC. Residues: CASSHTGGSEEQYF.

The chain couples TRBV6-5 to TRBJ2-5, with D possibly TRBD1 on 7 matching bases. Germline values: CDR1 MNHEY, CDR2 SVGAGI. The ends were cut back, 4 bases at V and 5 bases at J, with 20 bases in the middle. CDR3 length equals 16 residues. The DNA for the CDR3 is TGTGCCAGCAGTTCAGAAAGGAGGGGGCGGCGGGAGACCCAGTACTTC. It yields the protein CASSSERRGRRETQYF.

The chain couples TRBV15 to TRBJ2-2; D perhaps matches TRBD1 (6 bases). CDR1 is LNHNV, CDR2 YYDKDF, per germline (reference sequence). The CDR3 extends over 17 amino acids. V dropped 0 bases and J dropped 1 base, with 12 bases sitting between them. CDR3 loop: CATSRDTLQGNTGELFF. The CDR3 DNA reads TGTGCCACCAGCAGAGATACGTTACAGGGGAACACCGGGGAGCTGTTTTTT. Full variable domain (missing parts from reference TRBV15 and TRBJ2-2): DAMVIQNPRYQVTQFGKPVTLSCSQTLNHNVMYWYQQKSSQAPKLLFHYYDKDFNNEADTPDNFQSRRPNTSFCFLDIRSPGLGDTAMYLCATSRDTLQGNTGELFFGEGSRLTVL.

CDR3 region: CASSSPAVGGVEQYF. CDR3 coding DNA: TGTGCCAGCAGCTCCCCAGCGGTTGGCGGGGTCGAGCAGTACTTC. The chain employs TRBV13 and TRBJ2-7; a weak D match, TRBD2 (6 bases). CDR1 is PRHDT, CDR2 FYEKMQ, per germline (reference sequence). CDR3 length equals 15 residues. V shed 4 bases and J shed 6 bases, with 19 bases lying between them.

This clone has more than one count but fewer than ten. The chain joins TRBV5-1 to TRBJ2-2; D ambiguous. CDR3 length equals 16 residues. The V and J ends lost 0 bases and 0 bases respectively, with 9 bases between them. Germline CDR1 SGHRS, CDR2 YFSETQ. The CDR3 reads CASSLDPTTNTGELFF. The DNA of the CDR3 is TGCGCCAGCAGCTTGGACCCAACAACGAACACCGGGGAGCTGTTTTTT.

The chain uses TRBV10-2 and TRBJ2-2, with 9 nucleotides matching TRBD1. V lost 2 bases, J lost 9 bases, and 10 bases stayed unmatched. CDR1 is WSHSY, CDR2 SAAADI, per germline. There are 16 residues in the CDR3. The CDR3 DNA is TGCGCCAGCAGTGAGGAAGGGACAGGGTCCCCCCGGGAGCTGTTTTTT. Amino acids: CASSEEGTGSPRELFF.